The 13 T cell receptor beta chains below were found in one sample sequenced in a study of T cell repertoires in ileal Crohn's disease. Time point: neoterminal ileum biopsy at postoperative endoscopy, about 6 months after surgery. Sequenced by immunoSEQ multiplex PCR; TCRdb stores in-frame clones only, minus some. The sample records around 2,400 clones, nearly 80% being singletons. Sequencing input: ileal tissue. These TCRs come from an adult with Crohn's disease.

The V and J genes are TRBV5-4 and TRBJ1-2, with 8 bases identical to TRBD1. CDR1 is SGHNT and CDR2 is YYREEE in the germline V gene (reference sequence). Trimming at V came to 6 bases and at J to 4 bases, leaving 14 bases not matched to a gene. The CDR3 covers 16 residues. As DNA, the CDR3 is TGTGCCAGCACCCAGGGCGAGGGACAGGTTTTCTATGGCTACACCTTC. Translation gives CASTQGEGQVFYGYTF.

V is TRBV21-1 and J is TRBJ2-4; the table names TRBD1, a call not compared with the DNA. TRBV21-1 is an annotated pseudogene. The CDR3 is 18 amino acids. The CDR3 DNA sequence: TGTGCCAGCAGCAAAGTACAGGATGACCAGATAGCCAAAAACATTCAGTACTTC. It specifies CASSKVQDDQIAKNIQYF.

Concerning this clone: One end of the junction is discordant with germline, which a read error may explain. V usage is TRBV10-3 and J usage is TRBJ2-7, with D tentatively TRBD2 (6 bases). This CDR3 contains 14 residues. Per germline, CDR1 ENHRY and CDR2 SYGVKD. The CDR3 here is CAISASEHSSEQYF. CDR3 in DNA: TGTGCCATCAGTGCTAGCGAACATTCCTCCGAGCAGTACTTC.

The V and J genes are TRBV10-1 and TRBJ2-5; the D is unclear. The end of the DNA fits TRBJ2-7 better, so the J call may be wrong. Germline values: CDR1 WNHNN, CDR2 SYGVQD (reference sequence). The CDR3 totals 13 residues. The CDR3: CASSAAYSYEQYF. CDR3 nucleotides: TGCGCCAGCAGTGCAGCGTACTCCTACGAGCAGTACTTC.

The chain uses TRBV14 and TRBJ2-1; 7 nucleotides line up with TRBD2. The trim removed 4 bases at V and 8 bases at J, leaving 5 bases unmatched. Per the germline V gene, CDR1 is SGHDN and CDR2 is FVKESK. There are 13 residues in the CDR3. CDR3 in amino acids: CASSRGLTYEQFF. For the CDR3, the DNA is TGTGCCAGCAGCCGGGGACTAACCTATGAGCAGTTCTTC.

The DNA of the CDR3 is TGTGCCAGCAGTGAATCCCCCGTGGGAGGGGACGCAGATACGCAGTATTTT. It encodes CASSESPVGGDADTQYF. The chain links TRBV25-1 to TRBJ2-3, with 7 positions matching TRBD2. The V gene's germline CDR1 is MGHDK and CDR2 SYGVNS. The CDR3 is 17 residues long. V lost 1 base, J lost 4 bases, and 11 bases stayed unmatched.

This chain connects TRBV13 to TRBJ2-2; D unresolved. The V end lost 0 bases, the J end lost 1 base, and 6 bases lay between the germline ends. Germline V gene sequence: CDR1 PRHDT, CDR2 FYEKMQ (reference sequence). The CDR3 is made up of 15 amino acids. The CDR3 DNA reads as TGTGCCAGCAGCTTAGGGCGAATGAACACCGGGGAGCTGTTTTTT. Translation gives CASSLGRMNTGELFF. Filled out from reference TRBV13 and TRBJ2-2, the complete variable domain reads AAGVIQSPRHLIKEKRETATLKCYPIPRHDTVYWYQQGPGQDPQFLISFYEKMQSDKGSIPDRFSAQQFSDYHSELNMSSLELGDSALYFCASSLGRMNTGELFFGEGSRLTVL.

The chain joins TRBV5-4 to TRBJ2-7, with D perhaps matching TRBD1 (5 bases). V shed 0 bases and J shed 1 base, with 5 bases lying between them. CDR3 length: 13 amino acids. CDR1 and CDR2 (germline): SGHNT, YYREEE (reference sequence). The CDR3 sequence is CASSLGQSYEQYF. The CDR3 DNA reads as TGTGCCAGCAGCTTGGGACAGTCCTACGAGCAGTACTTC. Full variable domain (missing parts from reference TRBV5-4 and TRBJ2-7): ETGVTQSPTHLIKTRGQQVTLRCSSQSGHNTVSWYQQALGQGPQFIFQYYREEENGRGNFPPRFSGLQFPNYSSELNVNALELDDSALYLCASSLGQSYEQYFGPGTRLTVT.

This chain connects TRBV7-8 to TRBJ2-6; perhaps TRBD1 as D (7 bases). CDR1 is SGHVS, CDR2 FQNEAQ, per germline. The CDR3 length is 19 residues. Trimming shortened V by 6 bases and J by 0 bases, and 21 bases separated the two germline ends. The CDR3 region has the DNA TGTGCCAGCAGTCTACCAGGGGGGCTAGACAGCTCTGGGGCCAACGTCCTGACTTTC. Its translation: CASSLPGGLDSSGANVLTF.

The CDR3 DNA reads TGTGCCACCAGCAGAATAGCGGGGCCCACAGATACGCAGTATTTT. Translated: CATSRIAGPTDTQYF. The chain links TRBV15 to TRBJ2-3; 8 nucleotides agree with TRBD2. CDR1 is LNHNV, CDR2 YYDKDF, per germline (reference sequence). V lost 2 bases to trimming and J lost 2 bases; unmatched junction nucleotides: 3. The CDR3 consists of 15 residues.

The V and J genes are TRBV5-4 and TRBJ1-1; 8 bases map to TRBD1. The germline gives CDR1 SGHNT, CDR2 YYREEE (reference sequence). V lost 0 bases and J lost 4; bases outside the gene matches: 2. The CDR3 runs to 14 residues. The CDR3 bases are TGTGCCAGCAGCTTGGACAGGGGGTCCACTGAAGCTTTCTTT. Translating it yields CASSLDRGSTEAFF.

This clone counts as large. The J gene is TRBJ2-2, the V gene TRBV7-3, with unresolved D. V was pared by 2 bases and J by 0 bases, with 10 bases between. Germline V CDR1 and CDR2: SGHTA, FQGTGA. The CDR3 loop spans 16 amino acids. The CDR3 loop is CASSLESLPNTGELFF. The DNA of the CDR3 is TGTGCCAGCAGCTTAGAGAGTCTCCCGAACACCGGGGAGCTGTTTTTT.

The chain recombines TRBV7-3 with TRBJ1-3, with a weak D call TRBD1 (6 bases). From germline, CDR1 is SGHTA and CDR2 FQGTGA. V was cut by 1 base and J by 0 bases, with 7 bases left in between. This CDR3 comprises 15 residues. CDR3 DNA: TGTGCCAGCAGCTTAATAGGGGGCTCTGGAAACACCATATATTTT. It encodes CASSLIGGSGNTIYF. The entire variable domain, with the rest obtained from reference TRBV7-3 and TRBJ1-3, is as follows: GAGVSQTPSNKVTEKGKYVELRCDPISGHTALYWYRQSLGQGPEFLIYFQGTGAADDSGLPNDRFFAVRPEGSVSTLKIQRTERGDSAVYLCASSLIGGSGNTIYFGEGSWLTVV.